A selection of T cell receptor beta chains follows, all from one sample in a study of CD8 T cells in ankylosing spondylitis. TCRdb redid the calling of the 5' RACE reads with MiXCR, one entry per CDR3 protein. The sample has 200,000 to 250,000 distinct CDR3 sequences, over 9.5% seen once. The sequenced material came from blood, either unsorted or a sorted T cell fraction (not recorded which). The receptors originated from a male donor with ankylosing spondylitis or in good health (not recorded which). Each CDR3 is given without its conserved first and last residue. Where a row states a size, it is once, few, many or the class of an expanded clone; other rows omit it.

CDR3aa: ASSSYPQYGYT
v_gene: TRBV28
abundance: few
j_gene: TRBJ1-2

CDR3aa: ASSYGTGISYGYT
v_gene: TRBV6-5
abundance: many
j_gene: TRBJ1-2

CDR3aa: SASGRRGLRPQNTEAF
v_gene: TRBV20-1
abundance: many
j_gene: TRBJ1-1

CDR3aa: ATSDESLAGHNTGELF
v_gene: TRBV24-1
abundance: -
j_gene: TRBJ2-2

CDR3aa: ASSNRGQGAMGEQY
v_gene: TRBV25-1
abundance: -
j_gene: TRBJ2-7

CDR3aa: ATSNVNSPLH
v_gene: TRBV15
abundance: many
j_gene: TRBJ1-6

CDR3aa: ASSLPSQKNEQY
v_gene: TRBV7-2
abundance: few
j_gene: TRBJ2-7

CDR3aa: ASSFFAGGQLGEQF
v_gene: TRBV5-1
abundance: many
j_gene: TRBJ2-1

CDR3aa: AIGASGASNQPQH
v_gene: TRBV10-3
abundance: many
j_gene: TRBJ1-5

CDR3aa: ASSHPSGGLLTDTQY
v_gene: TRBV4-2
abundance: few
j_gene: TRBJ2-3

CDR3aa: ASKSGNTGELF
v_gene: TRBV5-1
abundance: few
j_gene: TRBJ2-2

CDR3aa: SATGLAGASYEQY
v_gene: TRBV20-1
abundance: many
j_gene: TRBJ2-7

CDR3aa: ASSLSTTGGNTEAF
v_gene: TRBV5-1
abundance: many
j_gene: TRBJ1-1

CDR3aa: SALAGANTGELF
v_gene: TRBV20-1
abundance: many
j_gene: TRBJ2-2

CDR3aa: AISEPPGQLDGSNEQY
v_gene: TRBV10-3
abundance: few
j_gene: TRBJ2-7

CDR3aa: ASSLNGGGAVDTQY
v_gene: TRBV5-6
abundance: many
j_gene: TRBJ2-3

CDR3aa: ASSFSQRTKGEQY
v_gene: TRBV5-6
abundance: many
j_gene: TRBJ2-7

CDR3aa: ATEETSHRNTGELF
v_gene: TRBV10-3
abundance: many
j_gene: TRBJ2-2

CDR3aa: ASNNRGAQPQH
v_gene: TRBV12-3/TRBV12-4
abundance: few
j_gene: TRBJ1-5

CDR3aa: ATSDNPGQGTDTQY
v_gene: TRBV24-1
abundance: many
j_gene: TRBJ2-3

CDR3aa: AWKTDGDYEQY
v_gene: TRBV30
abundance: many
j_gene: TRBJ2-7

CDR3aa: ASSVGQGLYGYT
v_gene: TRBV9
abundance: -
j_gene: TRBJ1-2

CDR3aa: ASRGTSGGPEQY
v_gene: TRBV12-3/TRBV12-4
abundance: many
j_gene: TRBJ2-7

CDR3aa: ASTRQGNTGELF
v_gene: TRBV12-3/TRBV12-4
abundance: few
j_gene: TRBJ2-2

CDR3aa: ASSPNTDDGYT
v_gene: TRBV7-9
abundance: many
j_gene: TRBJ1-2

CDR3aa: SASSGADYGYT
v_gene: TRBV20-1
abundance: many
j_gene: TRBJ1-2

CDR3aa: ASSIRTFYEQY
v_gene: TRBV5-6
abundance: -
j_gene: TRBJ2-7

CDR3aa: ASSRTGSNEQF
v_gene: TRBV6-2/TRBV6-3
abundance: many
j_gene: TRBJ2-1

CDR3aa: SADPGTPNEQF
v_gene: TRBV20-1
abundance: many
j_gene: TRBJ2-1

CDR3aa: ASRITGEGGYT
v_gene: TRBV10-2
abundance: many
j_gene: TRBJ1-2

CDR3aa: ASSSTGTSVPDTQY
v_gene: TRBV7-3
abundance: many
j_gene: TRBJ2-3

CDR3aa: SVWGKVLGFGANVLT
v_gene: TRBV20-1
abundance: -
j_gene: TRBJ2-6

CDR3aa: ASSDSWTDTQY
v_gene: TRBV7-3
abundance: -
j_gene: TRBJ2-3

CDR3aa: ASSAYPDEQY
v_gene: TRBV7-9
abundance: many
j_gene: TRBJ2-7

CDR3aa: ASSYGKEGNTIY
v_gene: TRBV5-1
abundance: many
j_gene: TRBJ1-3

CDR3aa: ASSHGTGGRMNTEAF
v_gene: TRBV4-2
abundance: many
j_gene: TRBJ1-1

CDR3aa: ASANPGDGQETQY
v_gene: TRBV7-2
abundance: -
j_gene: TRBJ2-5

CDR3aa: ASSQEQVKRGLGTQY
v_gene: TRBV4-2
abundance: many
j_gene: TRBJ2-3

CDR3aa: SAKADQETQY
v_gene: TRBV20-1
abundance: -
j_gene: TRBJ2-5

CDR3aa: ASSAGQGEGPKTQY
v_gene: TRBV28
abundance: -
j_gene: TRBJ2-5

CDR3aa: ASSLALEGADTQY
v_gene: TRBV7-2
abundance: many
j_gene: TRBJ2-3

CDR3aa: SGRDTSTDTQY
v_gene: TRBV29-1
abundance: many
j_gene: TRBJ2-3

CDR3aa: ASSSPGRIYGYT
v_gene: TRBV7-2
abundance: few
j_gene: TRBJ1-2

CDR3aa: ASSSSRDYYGYT
v_gene: TRBV12-3/TRBV12-4
abundance: many
j_gene: TRBJ1-2

CDR3aa: ASSFMGSEQY
v_gene: TRBV12-3/TRBV12-4
abundance: many
j_gene: TRBJ2-7

CDR3aa: ASSFPRDRGPETQY
v_gene: TRBV6-1
abundance: few
j_gene: TRBJ2-5

CDR3aa: ASNDRGNTRGYT
v_gene: TRBV3-1
abundance: many
j_gene: TRBJ1-2

CDR3aa: ASSPGPWSTDTQY
v_gene: TRBV7-9
abundance: many
j_gene: TRBJ2-3

CDR3aa: ATSEGQGTSGANVLT
v_gene: TRBV24-1
abundance: many
j_gene: TRBJ2-6

CDR3aa: ASSLQHSNQPQH
v_gene: TRBV7-2
abundance: -
j_gene: TRBJ1-5

CDR3aa: ASSLGDTADGGYT
v_gene: TRBV7-9
abundance: -
j_gene: TRBJ1-2

CDR3aa: ASKTSDRDNGYT
v_gene: TRBV6-1
abundance: many
j_gene: TRBJ1-2

CDR3aa: ASSNEPGRAF
v_gene: TRBV19
abundance: few
j_gene: TRBJ1-1

CDR3aa: ASSLTGGNLNQPQH
v_gene: TRBV5-1
abundance: many
j_gene: TRBJ1-5

CDR3aa: ASSFKGVDTGELF
v_gene: TRBV7-3
abundance: -
j_gene: TRBJ2-2

CDR3aa: SAVSSYEQY
v_gene: TRBV20-1
abundance: many
j_gene: TRBJ2-7

CDR3aa: ASSLTGAYNEQF
v_gene: TRBV5-6
abundance: many
j_gene: TRBJ2-1

CDR3aa: ASSQVGIPNEKLF
v_gene: TRBV3-1
abundance: many
j_gene: TRBJ1-4

CDR3aa: ASSQVRSGQAAGKLF
v_gene: TRBV4-2
abundance: many
j_gene: TRBJ1-4